This T cell receptor beta chain was captured by sequencing in a study of blood T cell repertoires in COVID-19. For the study at large: Sites across the United States, Italy and Spain contributed samples from acute and convalescent COVID-19. Nucleic acid was either cDNA or gDNA, and it came from T cells, B-cell-depleted T cells, or PBMCs.

V lost 8 bases to trimming and J lost 4 bases, with 14 bases between them. This CDR3 has 14 residues. CDR1 is SNHLY, CDR2 FYNNEI, per germline. Original analysis: Estimated nucleated cell counts came from reference gene primer amplification. Measured with immunoSEQ multiplex PCR; TCRdb has only the in-frame clones, and not every one. The V and J calls and clone size are taken from that table; D and trimming were inferred from the DNA. The table lists about 250,000 clones, about four fifths of them singletons. This TCR came from a woman aged 65 to 85 with acute or convalescent COVID-19. Sequencing was performed on peripheral blood. The chain recombines TRBV2 with TRBJ2-2; possibly TRBD1 for D (6 bases). The CDR3 DNA reads as TGTGCCAGCCGACCGGACAGATTCACCGGGGAGCTGTTTTTT. Encoded protein: CASRPDRFTGELFF.